A single sample gave rise to the 32 T cell receptor beta chains below, sequenced in a study of Graves' ophthalmopathy and Graves' hyperthyroidism (dated by TCRdb to between 2018 and 2020). Sequenced on an Illumina HiSeq 2000. For repertoire sequencing, the TCR beta CDR3 regions were amplified from RNA transcripts. The first round of RT-PCR was done with HTBI primers and the Qiagen OneStep RT-PCR kit, and was followed by a second round of multiplex PCR, then size selection and purification. TCRdb ran its own pipeline on the public reads, namely fastp trimming at Q25 and MiXCR clone calling, and kept in-frame beta chains. Rows with one shared CDR3 protein collapse into an entry with the most common genes and DNA. Recorded for this sample are over a million distinct CDR3 sequences; 35% to 40% of them occurred a single time. The leading ten clones occupy more than 9.5% of the sample. The sample was peripheral blood or thyroid tissue (not recorded which). The receptors were gathered from an adult man with Graves' hyperthyroidism.

In this sample, this clonotype turned up many times. The chain recombines TRBV5-4 with TRBJ2-7, with D possibly being TRBD1 (6 bases). CDR1 is SGHNT and CDR2 is YYREEE in the germline V gene (reference sequence). The CDR3 is made up of 13 amino acids. The V end was cut by 4 bases, the J end by 6 bases, with 14 bases between. The CDR3 spells CASSTAQGREQYF. In nucleotides, the CDR3 is TGTGCCAGCAGCACAGCACAGGGACGCGAGCAGTACTTC.

The gene calls are TRBV5-6 and TRBJ2-2; either TRBD1 or TRBD2 may supply D (5 bases each). This CDR3 comprises 14 residues. Germline assignment: CDR1 SGHDT and CDR2 YYEEEE. V dropped 5 bases and J dropped 4 bases, with 12 bases sitting between them. The CDR3 loop is CASSGLGTTGELFF. As DNA, the CDR3 is TGTGCCAGCAGTGGGTTAGGGACCACCGGGGAGCTGTTTTTT. Full variable domain (missing parts from reference TRBV5-6 and TRBJ2-2): DAGVTQSPTHLIKTRGQQVTLRCSPKSGHDTVSWYQQALGQGPQFIFQYYEEEERQRGNFPDRFSGHQFPNYSSELNVNALLLGDSALYLCASSGLGTTGELFFGEGSRLTVL.

This sequence joins TRBV24-1 and TRBJ2-5, with 10 nucleotides matching TRBD1. There are 17 residues in the CDR3. Trimming took 2 bases from V and 5 from J; bases not matched to a gene: 10. Per germline, CDR1 KGHDR and CDR2 SFDVKD. DNA of the CDR3: TGTGCCACCAGTGATTCTCCGGGACAGGGGATGGTGGAGACCCAGTACTTC. Its translation is CATSDSPGQGMVETQYF.

The V gene is TRBV7-9, the J gene TRBJ2-7, with D perhaps TRBD1 (6 bases). The CDR3 totals 12 residues. V dropped 5 bases and J dropped 8 bases, with 13 bases sitting between them. Germline lookup yields CDR1 SEHNR and CDR2 FQNEAQ (reference sequence). The CDR3 nucleotides are TGTGCCAGCAGCGGCGGACAGAATCAGCAGTACTTC. Protein: CASSGGQNQQYF.

CDR3 in DNA: TGTGCCAGCAGCTTAACCAGGGGGCGTGGGGAGACCCAGCATTTT. It is translated as CASSLTRGRGETQHF. This sequence joins TRBV7-8 and TRBJ1-5; 8 bases align to TRBD1. The CDR3 totals 15 residues. The germline V gene has CDR1 SGHVS and CDR2 FQNEAQ. Losses at the gene ends were 2 bases for V and 11 bases for J; bases not matched to a gene: 11.

The rearrangement joins TRBV7-9 to TRBJ2-2; 7 nucleotides agree with TRBD1. This CDR3 contains 12 residues. Germline V lookup: CDR1 SEHNR, CDR2 FQNEAQ (reference sequence). V trimming: 7 bases; J trimming: 6 bases; junction bases outside the gene matches: 2. CDR3 DNA: TGTGCCAGCATCACAGGGGCCGGGGAGCTGTTTTTT. Translating gives CASITGAGELFF.

The V and J genes are TRBV10-3 and TRBJ2-2, with a weak D call TRBD2 (5 bases). Deletions cut 10 bases from V and 5 bases from J, with 23 bases between. Germline CDR1 ENHRY, CDR2 SYGVKD. The CDR3 has 16 amino acids. CDR3 amino acids: CASPMVLSGMTGELFF. DNA for the CDR3: TGTGCCAGCCCTATGGTTCTGAGCGGAATGACCGGGGAGCTGTTTTTT.

Here the CDR3 DNA reads TGTGCCATCAGCAGCCAAGAAGAGGTAGCGGGATTTGTGTACGAGCAGTACTTC. It codes for CAISSQEEVAGFVYEQYF. The chain joins TRBV10-3 to TRBJ2-7, with 8 nucleotides matching TRBD2. This CDR3 has 18 residues. Germline lookup yields CDR1 ENHRY and CDR2 SYGVKD. J lost 4 bases, V lost 6 bases, and 20 bases had no gene match.

The J gene is TRBJ2-2, the V gene TRBV28, with TRBD1 matching 7 bases. The CDR3 is 16 amino acids. Germline V lookup: CDR1 MDHEN, CDR2 SYDVKM. Trimming removed 5 bases from V and 1 base from J; junction bases left unmatched: 7. This chain's CDR3 is CASSPAGTENTGELFF. The CDR3, as DNA: TGTGCCAGCAGTCCCGCCGGGACAGAGAACACCGGGGAGCTGTTTTTT.

Note on this clonotype: At one of its ends the junction is not consistent with the germline gene, which may arise from a read error. V gene TRBV7-9 combines with J gene TRBJ1-4; the match to TRBD1 covers 7 bases. From germline, CDR1 is SEHNR and CDR2 FQNEAQ (reference sequence). This CDR3 is 18 amino acids long. The CDR3 region is CASSRQGPTGSANEKLFF. Written as DNA, the CDR3 is TGCGCCAGCAGCAGACAGGGACCTACCGGTTCGGCAAATGAAAAACTGTTTTTT.

The gene calls are TRBV5-1 and TRBJ2-5; a weak D match, TRBD1 (5 bases). Germline CDR1 and CDR2: SGHRS and YFSETQ. The V gene lost 6 bases and the J gene lost 2 bases, with 14 bases spanning the gap. The CDR3 is 14 residues long. The CDR3 sequence is CASKVQGSQETQYF. The CDR3 nucleotides are TGCGCCAGCAAAGTCCAGGGCAGTCAAGAGACCCAGTACTTC.

The genes are TRBV5-1 and TRBJ2-2; the D call may be TRBD1 or TRBD2 (5 bases each). The CDR3 is made up of 17 amino acids. The V and J ends lost 1 base and 0 bases respectively, with 13 bases between them. CDR1 is SGHRS and CDR2 is YFSETQ in the germline V gene. For the CDR3, the DNA is TGCGCCAGCAGCTTGTCCCGGGACGGAACGAACACCGGGGAGCTGTTTTTT. The encoded protein is CASSLSRDGTNTGELFF.

The gene calls are TRBV30 and TRBJ1-5; 10 positions match TRBD1. CDR1 is GTSNPN and CDR2 is SVGIG in the germline V gene (reference sequence). The CDR3 consists of 14 residues. V trimming: 2 bases; J trimming: 4 bases; junction bases outside the gene matches: 2. The CDR3 region is CAWSPGQGNQPQHF. The CDR3 DNA is TGTGCCTGGAGTCCGGGACAGGGGAATCAGCCCCAGCATTTT.

This clonotype was detected ten times or more. The rearrangement uses TRBV19 and TRBJ1-2, with D possibly being TRBD1 (6 bases). With 5 bases removed from V and 4 bases from J, the gap between germline ends came to 14 bases. From germline, CDR1 is LNHDA and CDR2 SQIVND (reference sequence). CDR3 length: 14 amino acids. CDR3 region: CASSVGQTIYGYTF. For the CDR3, the DNA is TGTGCCAGTAGTGTCGGACAGACTATCTATGGCTACACCTTC.

This clonotype was seen a handful of times. The V call is TRBV3-1, the J call TRBJ2-2; a weak D match, TRBD2 (6 bases). This CDR3 spans 17 amino acids. CDR1 is LGHDT, CDR2 YNNKEL, per germline (reference sequence). Trimming took 4 bases from V and 1 from J, leaving 16 bases between them. This chain's CDR3 is CASSPFGSGQNTGELFF. The CDR3 nucleotides read TGTGCCAGCAGCCCGTTTGGTAGCGGCCAGAACACCGGGGAGCTGTTTTTT.

This clonotype was detected many times. The rearrangement joins TRBV20-1 to TRBJ2-5; a possible D gene is TRBD1 (6 bases). The CDR3 totals 12 residues. Germline assignment: CDR1 DFQATT and CDR2 SNEGSKA (reference sequence). V was trimmed by 3 bases and J by 4 bases, leaving 9 bases between them. The DNA of the CDR3 is TGCAGTGCTAGTTCAGGGGCAGAGACCCAGTACTTC. It specifies CSASSGAETQYF.

This clonotype was picked up a small number of times. This chain joins TRBV7-9 and TRBJ2-2, with D possibly TRBD1 on 6 matching bases. CDR3 length: 15 residues. The germline CDR1 and CDR2 sequences are SEHNR and FQNEAQ (reference sequence). The V end lost 4 bases, the J end lost 5 bases, and 14 bases lay between the germline ends. In DNA, the CDR3 is TGTGCCAGCAGCTACCGGGACCAGGGGACCGGGGAGCTGTTTTTT. The encoded protein is CASSYRDQGTGELFF.

This clonotype was detected a few times. The J gene is TRBJ1-6, the V gene TRBV27; possibly TRBD1 for D (6 bases). V dropped 2 bases and J dropped 6 bases, with 17 bases sitting between them. Germline V gene data show CDR1 as MNHEY and CDR2 as SMNVEV (reference sequence). The CDR3 runs to 17 residues. Here the CDR3 DNA reads TGTGCCAGCAGTTTAATCGCGGTAAAGGACAGTAATTCACCCCTCCACTTT. Translated, it gives CASSLIAVKDSNSPLHF.

This clonotype was seen once. The rearrangement links TRBV5-1 to TRBJ2-5; D unresolved. Per the germline V gene, CDR1 is SGHRS and CDR2 is YFSETQ. Trimming removed 4 bases at V and 5 bases at J, with 18 bases between. The CDR3 spans 15 residues. This CDR3 reads CASSVQVPGRETQYF. CDR3 in DNA: TGCGCCAGCAGCGTTCAGGTCCCCGGGCGGGAGACCCAGTACTTC.

V gene TRBV28 combines with J gene TRBJ1-5, with D uncertain. The CDR3 runs 17 residues. Looked up from germline, CDR1 is MDHEN and CDR2 is SYDVKM. V was trimmed by 3 bases and J by 9 bases, leaving 24 bases between them. CDR3 region: CASSLLEGAGNGRPQHF. CDR3 sequence (DNA): TGTGCCAGCAGTTTGTTAGAGGGTGCGGGGAACGGGCGGCCCCAGCATTTT.

The rearrangement links TRBV7-6 to TRBJ1-1; no clear D. CDR1 SGHVS and CDR2 FNYEAQ come from the germline V gene. This CDR3 is 14 amino acids long. Between the trimmed V and J ends, which lost 6 bases and 0 bases, there was a span of 11 bases. The CDR3 DNA reads as TGTGCCAGCAGTTTTCCCCGGGTGAACACTGAAGCTTTCTTT. Translated, it gives CASSFPRVNTEAFF. Full variable domain (rest looked up from reference TRBV7-6 and TRBJ1-1): GAGVSQSPRYKVTKRGQDVALRCDPISGHVSLYWYRQALGQGPEFLTYFNYEAQQDKSGLPNDRFSAERPEGSISTLTIQRTEQRDSAMYRCASSFPRVNTEAFFGQGTRLTVV.

The V call is TRBV7-2, the J call TRBJ1-2; D is unclear. With 2 bases removed from V and 8 bases from J, the gap between germline ends came to 18 bases. Per germline, CDR1 SGHTA and CDR2 FQGNSA. The CDR3 is made up of 15 amino acids. The CDR3 DNA follows: TGTGCCAGCAGCTTAAGTGGCCTGGGCTCTTGGGGCTACACCTTC. Protein: CASSLSGLGSWGYTF.

This chain links TRBV6-5 with TRBJ2-7; D is perhaps TRBD2 (7 bases). Germline-derived CDR1 and CDR2 are MNHEY and SVGAGI. The length of the CDR3 is 17 residues. V was shortened by 4 bases and J by 2 bases, with 21 bases between the two germline ends. DNA of the CDR3: TGTGCCAGCAGTTCCCATTCTTCGAGGGGGGGAGCCTACGAGCAGTACTTC. Its translation is CASSSHSSRGGAYEQYF.

The J gene is TRBJ2-2, the V gene TRBV24-1; maybe TRBD2 (5 bases). The V gene lost 5 bases and the J gene lost 4 bases, with 10 bases spanning the gap. This CDR3 spans 14 amino acids. Per germline, CDR1 KGHDR and CDR2 SFDVKD. The CDR3 region has the DNA TGTGCCACCAGTGGAGGAGGTAGCACCGGGGAGCTGTTTTTT. Its protein is CATSGGGSTGELFF.

This clonotype turned up a few times. Since a much larger clone is just one base distant, this may be a read error. The genes are TRBV20-1 and TRBJ2-5, with 12 nucleotides matching TRBD2. This CDR3 is built from 14 residues. Losses at the gene ends were 6 bases for V and 7 bases for J; bases not matched to a gene: 9. CDR1 DFQATT and CDR2 SNEGSKA come from the germline V gene (reference sequence). CDR3 region: CSASTSGGSGTQYF. CDR3 bases: TGCAGTGCCTCGACTAGCGGGGGATCGGGGACCCAGTACTTC.

This clonotype was counted a few times. This chain joins TRBV7-6 and TRBJ2-5, with TRBD2 matching over 11 bases. J lost 7 bases, V lost 3 bases, and 7 bases had no gene match. The CDR3 has 15 amino acids. Germline lookup yields CDR1 SGHVS and CDR2 FNYEAQ. The CDR3 bases are TGTGCCAGCAGCTTGTCGACTAGCGGGATGAGGACCCAGTACTTC. This gives the protein CASSLSTSGMRTQYF.

The table lists this clonotype with a few counts. This chain links TRBV30 with TRBJ2-7; D is uncertain. V was trimmed by 1 base and J by 7 bases, leaving 8 bases between them. Germline values: CDR1 GTSNPN, CDR2 SVGIG (reference sequence). CDR3 length equals 11 residues. The CDR3 loop is CAWSEGWEQYF. CDR3 coding DNA: TGTGCCTGGAGTGAAGGATGGGAGCAGTACTTC. The entire variable domain, with the rest obtained from reference TRBV30 and TRBJ2-7, is as follows: SQTIHQWPATLVQPVGSPLSLECTVEGTSNPNLYWYRQAAGRGLQLLFYSVGIGQISSEVPQNLSASRPQDRQFILSSKKLLLSDSGFYLCAWSEGWEQYFGPGTRLTVT.

With respect to this clonotype: A read error is possible here, since a much larger clone lies one base away. The rearrangement joins TRBV19 to TRBJ1-2; D not certain. V was clipped by 2 bases and J by 6 bases, with 13 bases between them. Per the germline V gene, CDR1 is LNHDA and CDR2 is SQIVND (reference sequence). This CDR3 contains 14 residues. CDR3 protein: CASSIRTRGHGYTF. CDR3 bases: TGTGCCAGTAGTATAAGGACCCGTGGCCATGGCTACACCTTC.

Remarks on this clonotype: The CDR3 does not close with the conserved phenylalanine or tryptophan, likely indicating a read error. Because the CDR3's place on the DNA is in doubt, the DNA is left out and the CDR3 is given as listed by TCRdb. The chain is built from TRBV30 and TRBJ1-2; no DNA check was done on the table's D call, TRBD1. Germline V lookup: CDR1 GTSNPN, CDR2 SVGIG (reference sequence). The CDR3 spans 10 residues, counting both ends. CDR3 residues: CAWSWTGSYM.

The V gene is TRBV5-6, the J gene TRBJ1-1; tentatively, D is TRBD1 (6 bases). The V and J ends lost 2 bases and 2 bases respectively, with 13 bases between them. The CDR3 runs 15 residues. The germline V gene encodes CDR1 SGHDT and CDR2 YYEEEE. In DNA form, the CDR3 reads TGTGCCAGCAGCTTTGGTGGGGGGCAAAACACTGAAGCTTTCTTT. Translating it yields CASSFGGGQNTEAFF.

This clonotype was observed at least ten times. The chain recombines TRBV20-1 with TRBJ2-7, with a possible D match to TRBD1 (5 bases). Trimming left V 3 bases short and J 4 bases short, with 10 bases between. CDR3 size: 12 residues. Looked up from germline, CDR1 is DFQATT and CDR2 is SNEGSKA (reference sequence). The CDR3 protein is CSASLRQYEQYF. CDR3 in DNA: TGCAGTGCTAGTCTCCGACAGTACGAGCAGTACTTC.

The chain recombines TRBV3-1 with TRBJ2-5, with no clear D. With 1 base removed from V and 0 bases from J, the gap between germline ends came to 9 bases. The CDR3 has 15 amino acids. Germline values: CDR1 LGHDT, CDR2 YNNKEL (reference sequence). The CDR3 sequence: CASSQGQLDQETQYF. The CDR3, as DNA: TGTGCCAGCAGCCAAGGCCAGCTAGACCAAGAGACCCAGTACTTC.